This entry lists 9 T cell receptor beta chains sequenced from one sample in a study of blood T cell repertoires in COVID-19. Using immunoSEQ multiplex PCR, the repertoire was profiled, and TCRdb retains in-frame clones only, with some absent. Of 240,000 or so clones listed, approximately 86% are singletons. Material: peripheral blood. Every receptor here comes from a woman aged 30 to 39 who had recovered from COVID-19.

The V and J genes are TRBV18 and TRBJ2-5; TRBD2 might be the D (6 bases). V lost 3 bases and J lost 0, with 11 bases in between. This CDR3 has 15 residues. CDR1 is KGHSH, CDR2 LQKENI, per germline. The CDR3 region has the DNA TGTGCCAGCTCACCGGGACTCTCATACCAAGAGACCCAGTACTTC. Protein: CASSPGLSYQETQYF. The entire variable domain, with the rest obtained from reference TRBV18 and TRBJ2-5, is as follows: NAGVMQNPRHLVRRRGQEARLRCSPMKGHSHVYWYRQLPEEGLKFMVYLQKENIIDESGMPKERFSAEFPKEGPSILRIQQVVRGDSAAYFCASSPGLSYQETQYFGPGTRLLVL.

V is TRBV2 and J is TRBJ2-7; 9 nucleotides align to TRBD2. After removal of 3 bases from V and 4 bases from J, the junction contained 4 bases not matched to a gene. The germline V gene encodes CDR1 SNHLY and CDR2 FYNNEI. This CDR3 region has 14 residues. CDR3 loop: CASSDSGGTYEQYF. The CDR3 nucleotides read TGTGCCAGCAGTGACAGCGGGGGGACGTACGAGCAGTACTTC.

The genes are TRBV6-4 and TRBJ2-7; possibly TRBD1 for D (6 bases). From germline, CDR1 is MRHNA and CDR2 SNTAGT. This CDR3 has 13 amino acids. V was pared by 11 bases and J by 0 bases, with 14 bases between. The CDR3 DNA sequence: TGTGCCGAGTGTTGGGACAACTCCTACGAGCAGTACTTC. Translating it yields CAECWDNSYEQYF.

CDR3 in amino acids: CATSDRGGDRGTYEQYF. The CDR3 DNA reads TGTGCCACCTCCGACCGGGGGGGAGACAGGGGGACCTACGAGCAGTACTTC. The chain recombines TRBV15 with TRBJ2-7, with D possibly being TRBD1 (9 bases). V dropped 8 bases and J dropped 2 bases, with 25 bases sitting between them. The CDR3 contains 17 residues. Germline lookup yields CDR1 LNHNV and CDR2 YYDKDF (reference sequence).

This CDR3 reads CASSLRGGRADTQYF. The CDR3 DNA follows: TGTGCCAGCAGCTTGCGGGGGGGCCGGGCAGATACGCAGTATTTT. The V gene is TRBV5-5, the J gene TRBJ2-3; 8 bases line up with TRBD2. The germline gives CDR1 SGHKS, CDR2 YYEKEE (reference sequence). J gave up 4 bases and V 1 base, and 5 bases lay outside the gene matches. This CDR3 has 15 residues.

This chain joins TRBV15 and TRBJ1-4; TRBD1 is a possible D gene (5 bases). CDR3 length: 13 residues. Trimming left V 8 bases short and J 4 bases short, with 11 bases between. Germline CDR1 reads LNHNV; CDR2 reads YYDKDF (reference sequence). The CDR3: CATSRQFNEKLFF. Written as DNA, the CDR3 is TGTGCCACCTCGAGACAGTTTAATGAAAAACTGTTTTTT.

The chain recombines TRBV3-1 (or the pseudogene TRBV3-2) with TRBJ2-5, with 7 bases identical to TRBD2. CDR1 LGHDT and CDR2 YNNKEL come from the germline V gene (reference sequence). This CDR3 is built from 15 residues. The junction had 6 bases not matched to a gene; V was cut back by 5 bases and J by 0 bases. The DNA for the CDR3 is TGTGCCAGCAGCACGACTAGCTGGTACCAAGAGACCCAGTACTTC. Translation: CASSTTSWYQETQYF.

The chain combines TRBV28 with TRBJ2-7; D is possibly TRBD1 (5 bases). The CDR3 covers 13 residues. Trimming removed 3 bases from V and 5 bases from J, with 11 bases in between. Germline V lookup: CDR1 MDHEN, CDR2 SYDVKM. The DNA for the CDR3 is TGTGCCAGCAGTTTTCTCCAGGGCCACGAGCAGTACTTC. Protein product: CASSFLQGHEQYF.

The CDR3 nucleotides read TGTGCCAGTAGTATACAGGGGGCGGAGATCTATGGCTACACCTTC. It specifies CASSIQGAEIYGYTF. The chain carries TRBV19 and TRBJ1-2; TRBD1 agrees at 8 bases. After removal of 2 bases from V and 4 bases from J, the junction contained 6 bases not matched to a gene. This CDR3 contains 15 residues. Germline values: CDR1 LNHDA, CDR2 SQIVND (reference sequence).